There are many counts of the clone carrying this T cell receptor (beta chain). This specimen comes from a study of blood T cell repertoires in COVID-19. Sequencing used immunoSEQ multiplex PCR; TCRdb keeps in-frame clones, though not all of them. Of about 200,000 clones in the sample, 89% are singletons; the top ten hold 3% to 4%. Trimming left V 3 bases short and J 4 bases short, with 12 bases between. Looked up from germline, CDR1 is SGDLS and CDR2 is YYNGEE. This CDR3 is built from 14 residues. Grouping used clinical history reported by participants in a survey and questionnaire. The sample comprised PBMCs or T cells enriched from blood (not recorded which). The chain couples TRBV9 to TRBJ2-3, with a tentative D call TRBD1 (6 bases). The TCR was taken from a woman aged 25 to 45 with acute COVID-19. CDR3 DNA: TGTGCCAGCAGCGACCCGAACAGGGCAGATACGCAGTATTTT. This encodes CASSDPNRADTQYF. Complete variable domain (other parts from reference TRBV9 and TRBJ2-3): DSGVTQTPKHLITATGQRVTLRCSPRSGDLSVYWYQQSLDQGLQFLIQYYNGEERAKGNILERFSAQQFPDLHSELNLSSLELGDSALYFCASSDPNRADTQYFGPGTRLTVL.